The clone carrying this T cell receptor beta chain turned up a few times. Its cognate antigen is unknown. The listed genes are named as in mouse. Read coverage stops 4 residues before the CDR3 terminus; the germline J gene supplies the remainder. cDNA prepared by RNA extraction and subsequent reverse transcription served as the template for sequencing. Assay used: immunoSEQ multiplex PCR; TCRdb lists only in-frame clones, some missing. Observed are approximately 110,000 clones, no singletons, with the top ten taking about 20%. This entry belongs to a study of CD8+ T cells in alopecia areata. Study-level points and caveats: Researchers reported that TCR sharing among patients proved less clear than in mice, possibly HLA-linked.

The CDR3 spans 16 residues. CDR1 NNHNN and CDR2 SYGAGS come from the germline V gene (reference sequence). The V and J ends lost 0 bases and 0 bases, in that order; junction bases with no gene match: 3. The gene calls are TRBV13-2 and TRBJ2-5; 8 bases match TRBD2. This TCR came from a C3H/HeJ mouse with alopecia areata. The strain's MHC type: H2-k. Sample: lesional skin. CDR3 bases read: TGTGCCAGCGGTGATGCGGACTGGGTTAACCAAGAC. It translates to CASGDADWVNQD. The whole CDR3 protein is CASGDADWVNQDTQYF.